The T cell receptor (beta chain) under discussion was sequenced for a study of a mutant IDH1 vaccine in newly diagnosed glioma. At the level of the study: Eight vaccinations reached patients in weeks 1, 3, 5, 7, 11, 15, 19 and 23. Patients were started on vaccination 4-6 weeks after radiotherapy alone, or with temozolomide cycles.

Of note for this clone: Its specificity is unknown.

This CDR3 is 14 amino acids long. V lost 3 bases to trimming and J lost 0 bases, with 6 bases between them. Germline CDR1 LNHNV, CDR2 YYDKDF (reference sequence). The time point is: week 5, during vaccination. Topical imiquimod accompanied each vaccine dose, which consisted of 300 ug of mutant IDH1 20-mer peptide. Astrocytomas found in donors were new, WHO grade 3 or 4, IDH1-mutant and ATRX-lost. Some clones are missing from TCRdb's copy, which holds only in-frame ones; the method was immunoSEQ multiplex PCR. In the table there are 70,000 to 100,000 clones, roughly 90% of which are singletons. This specimen consisted of PBMCs, obtained from a glioma patient whose treatment included an IDH1 peptide vaccine. The rearrangement uses TRBV15 and TRBJ1-3; D unclear. The sequence was collected from a woman aged 45-59 years with glioma. CDR3 amino acids: CATSSGLSGNTIYF. For the CDR3, the DNA is TGTGCCACCAGCAGCGGTCTCTCTGGAAACACCATATATTTT.